This T cell receptor (beta chain) appears in the sequencing data of a study of T cell changes during pregnancy in multiple sclerosis. Trimming at V came to 3 bases and at J to 10 bases, leaving 4 bases not matched to a gene. The CDR3 has 14 amino acids. Germline loops: CDR1 SGHTA, CDR2 FQGTGA. Measured with immunoSEQ multiplex PCR; TCRdb has only the in-frame clones, and not every one. Of approximately 100,000 clones in the sample, roughly nine tenths are singletons; the top ten hold approximately 1.5%. The origin of this receptor is a female donor with multiple sclerosis, enrolled in a pregnancy study. Sequencing was performed on peripheral blood, taken before pregnancy. This chain uses TRBV7-3 with TRBJ1-6; TRBD1 aligns across 9 bases. The CDR3 DNA follows: TGTGCCAGCAGCTTGGGACAGGGAGGATCACCCCTCCACTTT. Translating gives CASSLGQGGSPLHF.